The sequence of this T cell receptor beta chain was determined in a study of CD8 T cell repertoires and HIV-1 epitope variants. On the study more broadly: Separate wells received one of Twenty-five Gag or Nef variant peptides. Tested: three Gag epitope families, Nef HW9 and YT9.

The germline V gene encodes CDR1 SGHVS and CDR2 FNYEAQ. Trimming took 2 bases from V and 5 from J, leaving 8 bases between them. The CDR3 length is 13 residues. TCRdb keeps only in-frame clones here, not all; method: immunoSEQ multiplex PCR. Here the sample spans some 6,800 clones, roughly 70% being singletons. As to this clone: The antigen remains unidentified.

Sequencing input: cultured CD8+ T cells derived from PBMCs. This sequence joins TRBV7-6 and TRBJ2-3; D is ambiguous. The sequence was obtained from a male donor with HIV. The CDR3 protein is CASSLLSLDTQYF. The CDR3, as DNA: TGTGCCAGCAGCTTACTTAGCCTAGATACGCAGTATTTT.